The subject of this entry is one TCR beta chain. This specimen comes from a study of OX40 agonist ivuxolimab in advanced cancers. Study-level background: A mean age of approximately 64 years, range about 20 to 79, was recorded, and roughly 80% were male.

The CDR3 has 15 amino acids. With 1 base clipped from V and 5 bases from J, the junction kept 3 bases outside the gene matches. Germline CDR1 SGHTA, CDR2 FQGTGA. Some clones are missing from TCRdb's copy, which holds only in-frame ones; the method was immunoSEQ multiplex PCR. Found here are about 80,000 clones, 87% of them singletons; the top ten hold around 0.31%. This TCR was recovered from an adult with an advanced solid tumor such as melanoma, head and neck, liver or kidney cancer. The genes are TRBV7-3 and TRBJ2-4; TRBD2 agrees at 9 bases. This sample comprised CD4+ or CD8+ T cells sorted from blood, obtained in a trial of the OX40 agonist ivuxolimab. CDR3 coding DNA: TGTGCCAGCAGCTTAAGGGCGGGAGGGGAAAACATTCAGTACTTC. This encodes CASSLRAGGENIQYF.